Following are 7 T cell receptor beta chains from one sample sequenced in a study of vaccination and CD4 T cells after COVID-19. Antigens for these TCRs are unknown. Sequenced with the Oncomine TCR Beta short-read assay was DNA taken from cultured CD4+ T cells. TCRdb re-analysed the PCR reads in MiXCR, keeping a single row per CDR3 protein. This table has roughly 11,000 distinct CDR3 sequences, approximately 61% appearing once. Treatment reported: roughly 10-day PBMC culture with coronavirus spike peptide pools or control peptides (ViraFEST assay). The sequenced sample consisted of CD4+ T cells from blood, cultured in vitro. Every receptor here comes from a human donor who had recovered from COVID-19.

This clonotype was recorded once. V gene TRBV6-5 combines with J gene TRBJ1-6, with D tentatively TRBD1 (6 bases). Trimming pared 2 bases from V and 10 bases from J, leaving 12 bases between. CDR1 is MNHEY and CDR2 is SVGAGI in the germline V gene. The CDR3 contains 14 residues. For the CDR3, the DNA is TGTGCCAGCAGTTACCAGGCAGGGGTGTCACCCCTCCACTTT. This translates into CASSYQAGVSPLHF.

The gene calls are TRBV6-1 and TRBJ2-1; 8 bases line up with TRBD2. CDR3 size: 19 residues. Germline V gene sequence: CDR1 MNHNS, CDR2 SASEGT. The J segment lost 6 bases and the V segment lost 6 bases, leaving 22 bases of the junction unmatched. In DNA, the CDR3 is TGTGCCAGCAGCAATCGAGGGCTGTATTCGGGGGGGCCGGGCAATGAGCAGTTCTTC. Its protein product is CASSNRGLYSGGPGNEQFF.

V gene TRBV6-5 combines with J gene TRBJ1-6, with D hard to call. The CDR3 totals 16 residues. Germline V lookup: CDR1 MNHEY, CDR2 SVGAGI. The ends were cut back, 0 bases at V and 7 bases at J, with 13 bases in the middle. This CDR3 is CASSYSRRLRNSPLHF. In DNA form, the CDR3 reads TGTGCCAGCAGTTACTCGAGGAGGTTAAGGAATTCACCCCTCCACTTT.

This chain connects TRBV20-1 to TRBJ2-3; 10 bases are shared with TRBD2. Trimming cost V 5 bases and J 4 bases; bases outside gene matches: 6. The CDR3 has 14 amino acids. From germline, CDR1 is DFQATT and CDR2 SNEGSKA (reference sequence). DNA of the CDR3: TGCAGTGCTTTAGCGGGGGGACTGGCAGATACGCAGTATTTT. Its translation: CSALAGGLADTQYF.

The chain carries TRBV2 and TRBJ2-6, with D maybe TRBD1 (6 bases). V gave up 6 bases and J gave up 2 bases, with 14 bases separating them. The germline V gene encodes CDR1 SNHLY and CDR2 FYNNEI. The CDR3 totals 16 residues. CDR3 sequence (DNA): TGTGCCAGCAGACGAACAGGGTTCGCTGGGGCCAACGTCCTGACTTTC. It codes for CASRRTGFAGANVLTF.

This clonotype showed up just a few times. The rearrangement joins TRBV20-1 to TRBJ1-5; D may be TRBD1 (5 bases). The CDR3 is 16 amino acids. From germline, CDR1 is DFQATT and CDR2 SNEGSKA (reference sequence). Trimming took 7 bases from V and 2 from J, leaving 21 bases between them. The CDR3 DNA sequence: TGCAGTGTCATCGGCGGAGGGGCTCCGGGCAATCAGCCCCAGCATTTT. Translation: CSVIGGGAPGNQPQHF.

The genes are TRBV20-1 and TRBJ2-1, with a weak D call TRBD2 (7 bases). The CDR3 runs to 13 residues. Germline V gene data show CDR1 as DFQATT and CDR2 as SNEGSKA (reference sequence). V lost 1 base and J 9 bases, leaving 13 bases between the germline ends. The CDR3 reads CSARGSGEGEQFF. The CDR3 DNA reads TGCAGTGCTAGAGGGTCAGGGGAGGGTGAGCAGTTCTTC.